A selection of T cell receptor beta chains follows, all from one sample in a study of beta chain features in type 1 diabetes. Here immunoSEQ multiplex PCR was the method, and the copy in TCRdb shows in-frame clones only, minus some. Seen here are 500,000 to 650,000 clones, around an eighth observed once, and the top ten hold roughly 0.11%. Sequencing used naive CD4+ T cells from blood. The source of these receptors is a man younger than 40 with type 1 diabetes. Both conserved end residues are part of each CDR3. Each record gives: D gene, clone size, V gene, J gene, CDR3 protein, CDR3 DNA. D genes are given only for firm matches. A clone size is listed for some rows: how often the clone was seen (once, few, many), or a class if it is expanded.

d_gene: TRBD2; abundance: .; v_gene: TRBV29-1; j_gene: TRBJ2-5; CDR3aa: CSVEDSGGDETQYF; CDR3nt: TGCAGCGTTGAAGATTCGGGAGGGGACGAGACCCAGTACTTC
d_gene: .; abundance: .; v_gene: TRBV29-1; j_gene: TRBJ2-3; CDR3aa: CSVEDSTDTQYF; CDR3nt: TGCAGCGTTGAGGACAGCACAGATACGCAGTATTTT
d_gene: TRBD1; abundance: .; v_gene: TRBV28; j_gene: TRBJ2-7; CDR3aa: CATGTAYEQYF; CDR3nt: TGTGCCACTGGGACAGCCTACGAGCAGTACTTC
d_gene: .; abundance: few; v_gene: TRBV7-2; j_gene: TRBJ1-2; CDR3aa: CASSPVGRNYGYTF; CDR3nt: TGTGCCAGCAGCCCGGTGGGCAGAAACTATGGCTACACCTTC
d_gene: .; abundance: .; v_gene: TRBV28; j_gene: TRBJ2-7; CDR3aa: CASRGRRAHEQYF; CDR3nt: TGTGCCAGCAGGGGCCGGAGGGCCCACGAGCAGTACTTC
d_gene: .; abundance: few; v_gene: TRBV7-2; j_gene: TRBJ1-2; CDR3aa: CASSGQGYYGYTF; CDR3nt: TGTGCCAGCAGCGGGCAGGGCTACTATGGCTACACCTTC
d_gene: TRBD1; abundance: few; v_gene: TRBV7-3; j_gene: TRBJ2-7; CDR3aa: CASSFSGDSRDRTYEQYF; CDR3nt: TGTGCCAGCAGCTTCTCCGGGGATTCACGGGACAGAACCTACGAGCAGTACTTC
d_gene: .; abundance: few; v_gene: TRBV5-1; j_gene: TRBJ2-5; CDR3aa: CASSQQGQETQYF; CDR3nt: TGCGCCAGCAGTCAGCAAGGGCAAGAGACCCAGTACTTC
d_gene: .; abundance: .; v_gene: TRBV14; j_gene: TRBJ2-2; CDR3aa: CASSQDYLVANTGELFF; CDR3nt: TGTGCCAGCAGCCAAGACTACTTGGTCGCGAACACCGGGGAGCTGTTTTTT
d_gene: TRBD1; abundance: .; v_gene: TRBV10-3; j_gene: TRBJ1-6; CDR3aa: CAISPGQGRNNSPLHF; CDR3nt: TGTGCCATCAGTCCTGGACAGGGAAGGAATAATTCACCCCTCCACTTT
d_gene: TRBD1; abundance: once; v_gene: TRBV6-6; j_gene: TRBJ2-5; CDR3aa: CASSYRDRQETQYF; CDR3nt: TGTGCCAGCAGTTACCGGGACAGGCAAGAGACCCAGTACTTC
d_gene: .; abundance: few; v_gene: TRBV2; j_gene: TRBJ2-6; CDR3aa: CASTAESSGANVLTF; CDR3nt: TGTGCCAGCACCGCGGAGAGCTCTGGGGCCAACGTCCTGACTTTC
d_gene: .; abundance: .; v_gene: TRBV11-1; j_gene: TRBJ2-1; CDR3aa: CASSSSSSAYNEQFF; CDR3nt: TGTGCCAGCAGCTCCTCTTCCAGCGCCTACAATGAGCAGTTCTTC
d_gene: .; abundance: .; v_gene: TRBV29-1; j_gene: TRBJ1-1; CDR3aa: CSVDEGRMPEAFF; CDR3nt: TGCAGCGTTGATGAGGGGAGGATGCCTGAAGCTTTCTTT
d_gene: .; abundance: .; v_gene: TRBV6-6; j_gene: TRBJ1-1; CDR3aa: CASNLRQSPNTEAFF; CDR3nt: TGTGCCAGCAACCTTCGACAGTCCCCAAACACTGAAGCTTTCTTT
d_gene: TRBD1; abundance: once; v_gene: TRBV5-1; j_gene: TRBJ2-5; CDR3aa: CASSFGDRDVKTQYF; CDR3nt: TGCGCCAGCAGCTTCGGGGACAGGGATGTGAAGACCCAGTACTTC
d_gene: TRBD1; abundance: .; v_gene: TRBV14; j_gene: TRBJ1-2; CDR3aa: CASSPYGTEGFYGYTF; CDR3nt: TGTGCCAGCAGCCCGTATGGGACAGAGGGTTTTTATGGCTACACCTTC
d_gene: .; abundance: few; v_gene: TRBV19; j_gene: TRBJ2-1; CDR3aa: CASSIGPPSSYNEQFF; CDR3nt: TGTGCCAGTAGTATTGGGCCCCCAAGCTCCTACAATGAGCAGTTCTTC
d_gene: TRBD1; abundance: .; v_gene: TRBV7-2; j_gene: TRBJ1-5; CDR3aa: CASSTQTGQNQPQHF; CDR3nt: TGTGCCAGCAGCACCCAGACGGGACAGAATCAGCCCCAGCATTTT
d_gene: .; abundance: few; v_gene: TRBV7-2; j_gene: TRBJ2-7; CDR3aa: CASSPSGRGGEQYF; CDR3nt: TGTGCCAGCAGCCCATCGGGGCGGGGCGGAGAGCAGTACTTC
d_gene: TRBD1; abundance: .; v_gene: TRBV5-4; j_gene: TRBJ2-7; CDR3aa: CASSSGTDSYEQYF; CDR3nt: TGTGCCAGCAGCTCCGGGACAGACTCCTACGAGCAGTACTTC
d_gene: TRBD1; abundance: few; v_gene: TRBV5-4; j_gene: TRBJ1-2; CDR3aa: CASSRDSVGGYTF; CDR3nt: TGTGCCAGCAGCCGGGACAGCGTCGGAGGCTACACCTTC
d_gene: .; abundance: few; v_gene: TRBV7-2; j_gene: TRBJ1-6; CDR3aa: CASSLYSLPLHF; CDR3nt: TGTGCCAGCAGCCTCTACAGTTTGCCCCTCCACTTT
d_gene: .; abundance: .; v_gene: TRBV5-8; j_gene: TRBJ2-2; CDR3aa: CASSLVRAPGELFF; CDR3nt: TGTGCCAGCAGCTTGGTCAGGGCTCCCGGGGAGCTGTTTTTT
d_gene: TRBD1; abundance: .; v_gene: TRBV7-9; j_gene: TRBJ2-5; CDR3aa: CASSLAPGQGQETQYF; CDR3nt: TGTGCCAGCAGCTTAGCCCCGGGACAGGGGCAAGAGACCCAGTACTTC
d_gene: .; abundance: few; v_gene: TRBV9; j_gene: TRBJ2-2; CDR3aa: CASSKGGRNTGELFF; CDR3nt: TGTGCCAGCTCTAAGGGGGGACGGAACACCGGGGAGCTGTTTTTT